This T cell receptor (beta chain) was captured in a study of T cells in localized non-small cell lung cancer. The table came from immunoSEQ multiplex PCR; TCRdb's copy has only in-frame clones and leaves some out. The sample has 70,000 to 100,000 clones, under 95% seen once. Study conclusions and caveats: For the top 100 tumor clones, a median about 50 also appeared in adjacent lung. Sequencing, confined to only one tumor region, leaves heterogeneity possible. Patients showing higher blood T cell density tended to see longer overall survival. Uninvolved adjacent lung showed the highest T cell clonality, exceeding tumor.

With regard to this clone: Its cognate antigen is unknown.

This CDR3 region has 11 residues. The germline V gene encodes CDR1 KGHSH and CDR2 LQKENI. With 2 bases removed from V and 6 bases from J, the gap between germline ends came to 5 bases. This rearrangement joins TRBV18 to TRBJ2-7, with D unclear. The receptor comes from a woman aged 35-70 years with stage II squamous cell lung carcinoma. The material sequenced was PBMCs, taken before any cancer treatment. Here the CDR3 reads CASSPRVEQYF. The CDR3 nucleotides read TGTGCCAGCTCACCAAGAGTCGAGCAGTACTTC.